The clone carrying this TCR beta chain was recorded many times. Its antigen is unknown. Each CDR3 protein is one row after TCRdb ran MiXCR on the 5' RACE reads. The data show approximately 10,000 distinct CDR3 sequences, approximately 24% seen once. Study-level findings and limits: Tumor-infiltrating Treg TCR alpha and beta sequences overlapped most with tumor naive CD4+ T cells, then blood naive. The larger-cohort validation was restricted to a single TCR beta V-J rearrangement rather than whole repertoires.

Cells sorted as Tregs were CD4+, CD25+ and CD127-/low. Source material: Tregs sorted from blood. This clonotype originated in a female donor with breast cancer.

In DNA, the CDR3 is TGTGCCAGCTCAGCCCATACTGGTCCATCCGATACGCAGTATTTT. It is translated as CASSAHTGPSDTQYF. The J gene is TRBJ2-3, the V gene TRBV18; no definite D call. Deletions cut 5 bases from V and 6 bases from J, with 18 bases between. Germline lookup yields CDR1 KGHSH and CDR2 LQKENI. The CDR3 spans 15 residues. Combining the CDR3 with reference TRBV18 and TRBJ2-3 gives the whole variable domain NAGVMQNPRHLVRRRGQEARLRCSPMKGHSHVYWYRQLPEEGLKFMVYLQKENIIDESGMPKERFSAEFPKEGPSILRIQQVVRGDSAAYFCASSAHTGPSDTQYFGPGTRLTVL.